This passage covers 22 T cell receptor beta chains from one sample sequenced in a study of shared clonotypes between healthy human individuals. CD45RO-negative, CCR7-selected cells formed the naive CD8 fraction, which excluded terminally differentiated effector memory CD45RA+ cells. The protocol was immunoSEQ multiplex PCR, while the TCRdb copy is restricted to in-frame clones and leaves out a portion. The sample lists 550,000 to 650,000 clones, roughly 96% seen once, with approximately 0.1% in the top ten. The sample consisted of naive CD8+ T cells sorted from blood. The source of these receptors is a woman in her twenties or thirties in good health.

The chain carries TRBV10-1 and TRBJ1-3; D not certain. The CDR3 extends over 15 amino acids. Trimming stripped 2 bases from V and 4 bases from J, with 12 bases between. CDR1 is WNHNN, CDR2 SYGVQD, per germline (reference sequence). In DNA form, the CDR3 reads TGCGCCAGCAGTGAGGCACTTGGACCGGGAAACACCATATATTTT. Residues: CASSEALGPGNTIYF.

A remark on this clone: Different DNA sequences within this sample yield the same CDR3. This rearrangement joins TRBV25-1 to TRBJ2-7; D gene ambiguous. From germline, CDR1 is MGHDK and CDR2 SYGVNS. Trimming left V 4 bases short and J 1 base short, with 5 bases between. The CDR3 runs to 12 residues. The CDR3 DNA reads TGTGCCAGCAGTGGGGATTCCTACGAGCAGTACTTC. Protein sequence: CASSGDSYEQYF.

Notes on this clone: Likely a read error: the CDR3 ends without its conserved phenylalanine or tryptophan. It is unclear where the CDR3 begins or ends on the DNA, so no DNA is shown, and the CDR3 is as TCRdb lists it. The J gene is TRBJ1-4, the V gene TRBV5-4. From germline, CDR1 is SGHNT and CDR2 YYREEE (reference sequence). The CDR3 has 11 residues if both end residues are counted. This CDR3 reads CASSPREVAVA.

Here the CDR3 reads CASSYSTSGMYNEQFF. The CDR3, as DNA: TGTGCCAGCAGTTACTCGACTAGCGGGATGTACAATGAGCAGTTCTTC. The chain links TRBV6-5 to TRBJ2-1; 11 nucleotides line up with TRBD2. V lost 0 bases, J lost 4 bases, and 2 bases stayed unmatched. CDR1 and CDR2 from the germline V gene are MNHEY and SVGAGI. CDR3 length equals 16 residues.

This chain joins TRBV19 and TRBJ2-1; D is perhaps TRBD1 or TRBD2 (5 bases each). The CDR3 has 14 residues. In germline, CDR1 is LNHDA, CDR2 SQIVND (reference sequence). Trimming shortened V by 8 bases and J by 4 bases, and 15 bases separated the two germline ends. The CDR3 is CASGSIEGYNEQFF. CDR3 DNA sequence: TGTGCCAGTGGGAGCATCGAGGGGTACAATGAGCAGTTCTTC.

This chain links TRBV19 with TRBJ1-1, with no clear D. The length of the CDR3 is 13 residues. Germline assignment: CDR1 LNHDA and CDR2 SQIVND (reference sequence). V lost 4 bases to trimming and J lost 0 bases, with 6 bases between them. CDR3 sequence reads: CASSNRLNTEAFF. CDR3 nucleotides: TGTGCCAGTAGTAACAGATTGAACACTGAAGCTTTCTTT.

This clone was recorded once. The rearrangement joins TRBV29-1 to TRBJ2-7, with 8 bases matching TRBD2. The CDR3 spans 15 residues. Trimming took 1 base from V and 4 from J; bases not matched to a gene: 9. Germline CDR1 reads SQVTM; CDR2 reads ANQGSEA. CDR3 sequence reads: CSVEGGREAPYEQYF. CDR3 sequence (DNA): TGCAGCGTTGAAGGGGGGCGGGAGGCTCCTTACGAGCAGTACTTC.

The rearrangement uses TRBV6-1 and TRBJ2-7, with D hard to call. V was trimmed by 3 bases and J by 4 bases, leaving 7 bases between them. This CDR3 is 12 amino acids long. CDR1 and CDR2 from the germline V gene are MNHNS and SASEGT. CDR3 in amino acids: CASSDSRYEQYF. CDR3 DNA sequence: TGTGCCAGCAGTGATAGCAGATACGAGCAGTACTTC.

This clone showed up just once. DNA for the CDR3: TGTGCCAGCAGCTCCAGGGTTAGGGGGGACACCATATATTTT. Its protein product is CASSSRVRGDTIYF. The chain combines TRBV7-8 with TRBJ1-3, with D possibly TRBD1 on 6 matching bases. Trimming removed 4 bases at V and 8 bases at J, with 15 bases between. The germline CDR1 and CDR2 sequences are SGHVS and FQNEAQ. This CDR3 has 14 residues.

This clone was counted once. The chain employs TRBV7-9 and TRBJ2-5; 7 nucleotides agree with TRBD2. V shed 8 bases, J shed 1 base, and the junction held 7 bases outside the gene matches. The CDR3 loop spans 14 amino acids. Per the germline V gene, CDR1 is SEHNR and CDR2 is FQNEAQ (reference sequence). The CDR3 region has the DNA TGTGCCAGCGACCGGGGGACTATCCAAGAGACCCAGTACTTC. Its translation: CASDRGTIQETQYF.

The V and J genes are TRBV7-7 and TRBJ2-7; D tentatively fits TRBD1 or TRBD2 (5 bases each). CDR3 size: 16 residues. CDR1 and CDR2 (germline): SSHAT, FNYEAQ (reference sequence). V lost 5 bases and J 0 bases, leaving 17 bases between the germline ends. This CDR3 is CASSPMPGRTSYEQYF. The CDR3 DNA reads as TGTGCCAGCAGCCCAATGCCGGGACGGACCTCCTACGAGCAGTACTTC.

The chain combines TRBV29-1 with TRBJ1-3; weak D call: TRBD1 (6 bases). The CDR3 sequence is 13 residues long. Trimming removed 7 bases from V and 0 bases from J, with 10 bases in between. In germline, CDR1 is SQVTM, CDR2 ANQGSEA. CDR3 loop: CSAGGSSGNTIYF. The CDR3, as DNA: TGCAGCGCCGGGGGCAGCTCTGGAAACACCATATATTTT.

This chain joins TRBV28 and TRBJ2-7, with D possibly TRBD1 on 5 matching bases. V was shortened by 5 bases and J by 5 bases, with 16 bases between the two germline ends. This CDR3 has 14 amino acids. In germline, CDR1 is MDHEN, CDR2 SYDVKM. The CDR3 is CASSTGDGGDEQYF. In DNA, the CDR3 is TGTGCCAGCAGTACAGGTGATGGTGGGGACGAGCAGTACTTC.

The chain couples TRBV15 to TRBJ1-1; D perhaps matches TRBD1 (6 bases). Germline values: CDR1 LNHNV, CDR2 YYDKDF (reference sequence). Trimming stripped 3 bases from V and 2 bases from J, with 16 bases between. The CDR3 contains 16 residues. For the CDR3, the DNA is TGTGCCACCAGCAGCTCACCGGGGGCACCTAACACTGAAGCTTTCTTT. Translating gives CATSSSPGAPNTEAFF. Combining the CDR3 with reference TRBV15 and TRBJ1-1 gives the whole variable domain DAMVIQNPRYQVTQFGKPVTLSCSQTLNHNVMYWYQQKSSQAPKLLFHYYDKDFNNEADTPDNFQSRRPNTSFCFLDIRSPGLGDTAMYLCATSSSPGAPNTEAFFGQGTRLTVV.

This sequence joins TRBV28 and TRBJ2-7; 9 nucleotides line up with TRBD2. The CDR3 contains 15 residues. Germline V CDR1 and CDR2: MDHEN, SYDVKM. V was clipped by 7 bases and J by 2 bases; unmatched bases: 9. CDR3 sequence (DNA): TGTGCCAGCACCCCCCCGGCTAGCGGGGCCTACGAGCAGTACTTC. Its translation is CASTPPASGAYEQYF. The full variable domain, its missing parts supplied by reference TRBV28 and TRBJ2-7, is DVKVTQSSRYLVKRTGEKVFLECVQDMDHENMFWYRQDPGLGLRLIYFSYDVKMKEKGDIPEGYSVSREKKERFSLILESASTNQTSMYLCASTPPASGAYEQYFGPGTRLTVT.

This chain joins TRBV11-2 and TRBJ1-1, with a possible D match to TRBD1 (6 bases). CDR3 size: 15 residues. Germline CDR1 and CDR2: SGHAT and FQNNGV. The V end was cut by 2 bases, the J end by 4 bases, with 14 bases between. CDR3 sequence: CASSLTAGAGTEAFF. The CDR3 DNA reads TGTGCCAGCAGCTTAACTGCAGGGGCCGGCACTGAAGCTTTCTTT.

V usage is TRBV28 and J usage is TRBJ2-1, with D maybe TRBD2 (6 bases). The V end was cut by 3 bases, the J end by 9 bases, with 12 bases between. The CDR3 length is 13 residues. Germline V gives CDR1 MDHEN, CDR2 SYDVKM. The CDR3: CASSLEGTGEQFF. The CDR3 DNA is TGTGCCAGCAGTTTGGAGGGCACCGGTGAGCAGTTCTTC. Based on the CDR3 plus reference TRBV28 and TRBJ2-1, the full variable domain is DVKVTQSSRYLVKRTGEKVFLECVQDMDHENMFWYRQDPGLGLRLIYFSYDVKMKEKGDIPEGYSVSREKKERFSLILESASTNQTSMYLCASSLEGTGEQFFGPGTRLTVL.

The J gene is TRBJ2-1, the V gene TRBV10-2; D not certain. Per germline, CDR1 WSHSY and CDR2 SAAADI. Trimming took off 3 bases at V and 1 base at J, with 10 bases between the two ends. This CDR3 contains 15 residues. DNA for the CDR3: TGCGCCAGCAGTGAATCCAGCAGTTCCTACAATGAGCAGTTCTTC. Translating gives CASSESSSSYNEQFF.

The chain carries TRBV30 and TRBJ2-1; D not resolved. From germline, CDR1 is GTSNPN and CDR2 SVGIG (reference sequence). V was pared by 4 bases and J by 1 base, with 5 bases between. This CDR3 comprises 12 residues. The CDR3 nucleotides read TGTGCCTGGACTACATCCTACAATGAGCAGTTCTTC. This encodes CAWTTSYNEQFF.

The chain recombines TRBV9 with TRBJ1-4; D ambiguous. The V gene's germline CDR1 is SGDLS and CDR2 YYNGEE. This CDR3 comprises 15 residues. V dropped 0 bases and J dropped 2 bases, with 8 bases sitting between them. The CDR3 DNA follows: TGTGCCAGCAGCGTAGGAAGGGCGACTAATGAAAAACTGTTTTTT. Its translation: CASSVGRATNEKLFF.

The chain recombines TRBV27 with TRBJ1-3; D is unclear. The germline V gene has CDR1 MNHEY and CDR2 SMNVEV (reference sequence). V was pared by 6 bases and J by 4 bases, with 16 bases between. CDR3 length: 15 residues. The CDR3 sequence is CASRAGSALGNTIYF. The DNA for the CDR3 is TGTGCCAGCAGAGCTGGTTCTGCTCTCGGAAACACCATATATTTT.

The chain joins TRBV2 to TRBJ2-3, with unresolved D. Per germline, CDR1 SNHLY and CDR2 FYNNEI. CDR3 length: 17 residues. The ends were cut back, 4 bases at V and 0 bases at J, with 17 bases in the middle. Here the CDR3 DNA reads TGTGCCAGCAGTGGGTTTCCAGTAGGTACTAGCACAGATACGCAGTATTTT. Translation gives CASSGFPVGTSTDTQYF. Variable domain in full (rest from reference TRBV2 and TRBJ2-3): EPEVTQTPSHQVTQMGQEVILRCVPISNHLYFYWYRQILGQKVEFLVSFYNNEISEKSEIFDDQFSVERPDGSNFTLKIRSTKLEDSAMYFCASSGFPVGTSTDTQYFGPGTRLTVL.